The clone carrying this T cell receptor beta chain was counted only a few times. These data originate in a study of blood T cell repertoires in COVID-19. In the study overall: Sample material is recorded as cDNA or gDNA derived from T cells, B-cell-depleted T cells, or PBMCs.

The method was immunoSEQ multiplex PCR; TCRdb's version includes in-frame clones alone and lacks a portion of them. The table has 130,000 or so clones, roughly 81% seen once. The CDR3 has 13 amino acids. Trimming removed 3 bases from V and 7 bases from J; junction bases left unmatched: 6. The germline V gene has CDR1 ENHRY and CDR2 SYGVKD. The chain employs TRBV10-3 and TRBJ2-7; 7 bases align to TRBD1. The receptor was derived from a human donor in a cohort sampled during active COVID-19. Sample: peripheral blood. The CDR3 DNA sequence: TGTGCCATCAGTGACTTTACAGGGGTTGAGCAGTACTTC. Translation gives CAISDFTGVEQYF.